This entry features one T cell receptor (beta chain) sequence. Profiled with immunoSEQ multiplex PCR; TCRdb holds only in-frame clones, not every one. Here the sample spans 150,000 to 200,000 clones, approximately 90% being singletons. Trimming removed 6 bases at V and 1 base at J, with 18 bases between. This CDR3 contains 16 residues. Germline assignment: CDR1 ENHRY and CDR2 SYGVKD. The data belong to a study of blood T cell repertoires in COVID-19. Study background: The study drew acute and convalescent COVID-19 samples from the United States, Italy and Spain. T cells, B-cell-depleted T cells, or PBMCs provided the cDNA or gDNA that served as material.

The clonotype was recovered from a woman in her fifties or sixties with acute or convalescent COVID-19. This sequence joins TRBV10-3 and TRBJ1-2; TRBD1 is a possible D gene (6 bases). Sequenced input: peripheral blood. The CDR3 region is CAISSTGLIGNYGYTF. CDR3 nucleotide sequence: TGTGCCATCAGCTCGACAGGTTTAATCGGTAACTATGGCTACACCTTC.